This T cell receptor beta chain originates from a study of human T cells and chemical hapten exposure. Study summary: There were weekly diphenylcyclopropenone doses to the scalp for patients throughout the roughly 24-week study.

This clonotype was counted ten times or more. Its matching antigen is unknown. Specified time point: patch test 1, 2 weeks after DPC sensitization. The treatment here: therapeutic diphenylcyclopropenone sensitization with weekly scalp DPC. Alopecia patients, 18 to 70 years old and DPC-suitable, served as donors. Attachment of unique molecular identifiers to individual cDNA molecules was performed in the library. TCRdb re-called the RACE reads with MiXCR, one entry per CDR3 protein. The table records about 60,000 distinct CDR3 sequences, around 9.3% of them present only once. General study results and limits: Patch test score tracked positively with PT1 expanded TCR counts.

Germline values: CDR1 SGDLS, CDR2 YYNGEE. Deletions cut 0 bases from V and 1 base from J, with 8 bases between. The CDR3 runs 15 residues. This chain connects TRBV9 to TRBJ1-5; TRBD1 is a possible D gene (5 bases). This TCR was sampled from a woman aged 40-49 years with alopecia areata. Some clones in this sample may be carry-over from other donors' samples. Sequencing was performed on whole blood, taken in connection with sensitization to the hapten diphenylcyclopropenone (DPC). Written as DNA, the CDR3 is TGTGCCAGCAGCGTAGAATGGGACAGCAATCAGCCCCAGCATTTT. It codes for CASSVEWDSNQPQHF.